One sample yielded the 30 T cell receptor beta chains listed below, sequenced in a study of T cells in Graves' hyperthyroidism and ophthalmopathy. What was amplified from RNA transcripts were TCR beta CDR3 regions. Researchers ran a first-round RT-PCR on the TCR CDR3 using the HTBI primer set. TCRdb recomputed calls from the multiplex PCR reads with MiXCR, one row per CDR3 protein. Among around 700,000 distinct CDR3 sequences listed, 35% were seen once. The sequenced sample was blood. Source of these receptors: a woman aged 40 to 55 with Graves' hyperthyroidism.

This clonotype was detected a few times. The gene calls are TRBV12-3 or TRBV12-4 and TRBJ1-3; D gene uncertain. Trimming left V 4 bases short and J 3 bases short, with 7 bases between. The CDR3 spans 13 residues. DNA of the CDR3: TGTGCCAGCAGTTCCTCCGATGGAAACACCATATATTTT. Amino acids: CASSSSDGNTIYF.

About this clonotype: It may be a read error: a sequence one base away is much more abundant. The CDR3: CILDSGEGYGYTF. CDR3 coding DNA: TGCATTCTTGACTCAGGGGAGGGCTATGGCTACACCTTC. The chain has TRBV20-1 and TRBJ1-2; possible D gene TRBD1, 6 bases. This CDR3 is built from 13 residues. Germline assignment: CDR1 DFQATT and CDR2 SNEGSKA (reference sequence).

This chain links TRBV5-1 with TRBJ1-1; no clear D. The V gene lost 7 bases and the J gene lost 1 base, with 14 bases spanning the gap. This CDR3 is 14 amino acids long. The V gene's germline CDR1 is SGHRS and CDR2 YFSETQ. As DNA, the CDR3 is TGCGCCAGCGGCAGCAACGACGGGAACACTGAAGCTTTCTTT. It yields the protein CASGSNDGNTEAFF. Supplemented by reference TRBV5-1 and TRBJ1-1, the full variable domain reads KAGVTQTPRYLIKTRGQQVTLSCSPISGHRSVSWYQQTPGQGLQFLFEYFSETQRNKGNFPGRFSGRQFSNSRSEMNVSTLELGDSALYLCASGSNDGNTEAFFGQGTRLTVV.

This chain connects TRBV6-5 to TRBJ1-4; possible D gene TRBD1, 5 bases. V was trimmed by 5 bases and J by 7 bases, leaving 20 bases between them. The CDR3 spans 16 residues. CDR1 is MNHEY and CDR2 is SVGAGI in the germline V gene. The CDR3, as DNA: TGTGCCAGCAGTCGTCAAACCGACAGACCAACTGAAAAACTGTTTTTT. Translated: CASSRQTDRPTEKLFF.

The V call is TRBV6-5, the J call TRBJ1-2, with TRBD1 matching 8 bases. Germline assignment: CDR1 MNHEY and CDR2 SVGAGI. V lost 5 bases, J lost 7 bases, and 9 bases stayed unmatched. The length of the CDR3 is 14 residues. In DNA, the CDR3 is TGTGCCAGCAGTACCGGGACAGGTGTGACTGGCTACACCTTC. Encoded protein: CASSTGTGVTGYTF.

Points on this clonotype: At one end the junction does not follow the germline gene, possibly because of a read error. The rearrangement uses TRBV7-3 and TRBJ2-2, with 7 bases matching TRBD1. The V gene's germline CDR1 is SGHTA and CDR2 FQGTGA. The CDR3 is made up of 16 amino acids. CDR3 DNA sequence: TGCGCCAGCAGCAAAGCCGTAACAGGGGTCACCGGGGAGCTGTTTTTT. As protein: CASSKAVTGVTGELFF.

CDR3 bases: TGTGCCTGGTCCTTTTCGGGTGGAAACACCATATATTTT. The encoded protein is CAWSFSGGNTIYF. This chain joins TRBV10-3 and TRBJ1-3; the D is unclear. CDR3 size: 13 residues. Trimming left V 11 bases short and J 3 bases short, with 14 bases between. CDR1 is ENHRY and CDR2 is SYGVKD in the germline V gene.

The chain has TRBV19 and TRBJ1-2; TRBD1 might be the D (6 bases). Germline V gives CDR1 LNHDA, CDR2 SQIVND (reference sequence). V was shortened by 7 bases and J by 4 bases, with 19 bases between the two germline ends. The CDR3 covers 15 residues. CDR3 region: CASIPNEGDGYGYTF. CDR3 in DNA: TGTGCCAGTATCCCCAACGAGGGGGACGGCTATGGCTACACCTTC.

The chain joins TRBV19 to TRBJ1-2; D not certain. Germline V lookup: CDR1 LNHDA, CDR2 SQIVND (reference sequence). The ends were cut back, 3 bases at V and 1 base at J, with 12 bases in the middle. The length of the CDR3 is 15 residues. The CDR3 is CASSITGLNNYGYTF. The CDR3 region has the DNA TGTGCCAGTAGTATTACCGGACTGAATAACTATGGCTACACCTTC.

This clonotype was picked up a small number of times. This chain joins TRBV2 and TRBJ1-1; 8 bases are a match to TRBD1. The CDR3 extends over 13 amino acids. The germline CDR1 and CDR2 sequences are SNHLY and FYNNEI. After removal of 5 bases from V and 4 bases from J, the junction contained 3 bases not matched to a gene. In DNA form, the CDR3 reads TGTGCCAGCAGTAAACAGGGGGGCACTGAAGCTTTCTTT. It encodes CASSKQGGTEAFF.

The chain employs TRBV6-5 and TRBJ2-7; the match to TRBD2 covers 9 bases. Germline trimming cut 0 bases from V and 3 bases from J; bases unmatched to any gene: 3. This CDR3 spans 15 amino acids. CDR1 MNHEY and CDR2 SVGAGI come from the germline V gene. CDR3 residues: CASSYSGRGGYEQYF. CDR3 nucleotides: TGTGCCAGCAGTTACTCAGGGCGGGGGGGCTACGAGCAGTACTTC.

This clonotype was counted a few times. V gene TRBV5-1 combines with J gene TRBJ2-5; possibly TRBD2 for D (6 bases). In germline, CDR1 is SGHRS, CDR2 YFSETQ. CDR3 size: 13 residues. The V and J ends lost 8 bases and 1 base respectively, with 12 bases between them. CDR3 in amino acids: CASTLSGQETQYF. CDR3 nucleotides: TGCGCCAGTACCCTTAGCGGCCAAGAGACCCAGTACTTC.

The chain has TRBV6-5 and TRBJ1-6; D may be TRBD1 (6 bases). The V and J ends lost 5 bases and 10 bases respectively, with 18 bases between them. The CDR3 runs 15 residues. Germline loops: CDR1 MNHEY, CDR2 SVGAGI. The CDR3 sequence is CASSERHHGQSPLHF. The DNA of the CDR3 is TGTGCCAGCAGTGAAAGACACCATGGACAGTCACCCCTCCACTTT.

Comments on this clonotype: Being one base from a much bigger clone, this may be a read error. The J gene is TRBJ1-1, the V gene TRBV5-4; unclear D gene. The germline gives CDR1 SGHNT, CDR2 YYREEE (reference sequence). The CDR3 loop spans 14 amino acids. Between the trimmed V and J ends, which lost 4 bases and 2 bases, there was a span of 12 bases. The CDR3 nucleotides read TGTGCCAGCAGCCAACGACGGGGAAACACTGAAGCTTTCTTT. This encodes CASSQRRGNTEAFF.

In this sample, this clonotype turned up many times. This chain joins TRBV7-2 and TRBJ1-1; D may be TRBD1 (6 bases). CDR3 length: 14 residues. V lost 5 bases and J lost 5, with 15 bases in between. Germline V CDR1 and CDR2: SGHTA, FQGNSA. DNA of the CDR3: TGTGCCAGCAGCCGACAGGCGGGCCCTACTGAAGCTTTCTTT. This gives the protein CASSRQAGPTEAFF.

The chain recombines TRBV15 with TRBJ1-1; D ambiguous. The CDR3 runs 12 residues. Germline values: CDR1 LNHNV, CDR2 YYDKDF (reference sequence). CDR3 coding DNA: TGTGTCATCAGCAGAGTTCACACTGAAGCTTTCTTT. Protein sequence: CVISRVHTEAFF.

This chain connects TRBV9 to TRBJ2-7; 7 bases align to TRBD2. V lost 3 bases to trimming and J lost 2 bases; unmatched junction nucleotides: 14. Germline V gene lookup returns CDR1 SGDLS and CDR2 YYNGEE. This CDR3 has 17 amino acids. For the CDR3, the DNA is TGTGCCAGCAGCGCCGAGGCCCTGACGGGGGGAACCTACGAGCAGTACTTC. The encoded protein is CASSAEALTGGTYEQYF.

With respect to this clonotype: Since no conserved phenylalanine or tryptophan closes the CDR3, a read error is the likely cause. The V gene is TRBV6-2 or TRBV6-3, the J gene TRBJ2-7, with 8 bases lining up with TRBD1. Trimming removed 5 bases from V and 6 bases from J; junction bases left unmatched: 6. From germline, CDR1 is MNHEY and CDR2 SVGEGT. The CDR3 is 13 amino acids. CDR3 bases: TGTGCCAGCAGTCGACAGGGGATGGGCGAGCAGTACTCC. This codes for CASSRQGMGEQYS.

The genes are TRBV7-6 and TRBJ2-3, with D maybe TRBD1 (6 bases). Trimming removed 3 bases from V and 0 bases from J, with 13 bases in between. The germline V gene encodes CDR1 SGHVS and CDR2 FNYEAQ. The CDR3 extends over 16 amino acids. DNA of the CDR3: TGTGCCAGCAGCTTGACAGGATCCCCTAGCACAGATACGCAGTATTTT. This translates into CASSLTGSPSTDTQYF.

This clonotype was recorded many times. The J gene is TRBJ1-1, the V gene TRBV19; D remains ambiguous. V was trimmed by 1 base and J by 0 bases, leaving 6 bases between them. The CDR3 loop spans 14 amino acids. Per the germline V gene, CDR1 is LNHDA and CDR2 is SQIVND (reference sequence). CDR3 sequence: CASSIGGLNTEAFF. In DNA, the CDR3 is TGTGCCAGTAGTATAGGGGGTTTGAACACTGAAGCTTTCTTT. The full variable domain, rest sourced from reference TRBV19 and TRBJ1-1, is DGGITQSPKYLFRKEGQNVTLSCEQNLNHDAMYWYRQDPGQGLRLIYYSQIVNDFQKGDIAEGYSVSREKKESFPLTVTSAQKNPTAFYLCASSIGGLNTEAFFGQGTRLTVV.

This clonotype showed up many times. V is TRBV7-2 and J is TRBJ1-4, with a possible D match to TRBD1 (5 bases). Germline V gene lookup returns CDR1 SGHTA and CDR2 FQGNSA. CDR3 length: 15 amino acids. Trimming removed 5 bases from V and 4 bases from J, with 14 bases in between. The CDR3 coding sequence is TGTGCCAGCAGCATCGTATGGGGACGTAATGAAAAACTGTTTTTT. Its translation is CASSIVWGRNEKLFF.

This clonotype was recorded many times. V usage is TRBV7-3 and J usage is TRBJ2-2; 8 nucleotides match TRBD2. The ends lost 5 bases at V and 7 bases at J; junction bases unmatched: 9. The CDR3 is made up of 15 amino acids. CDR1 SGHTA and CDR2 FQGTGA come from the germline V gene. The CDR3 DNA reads TGTGCCAGCAGCCGGGGACTAGAGGGGATCGGGGAGCTGTTTTTT. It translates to CASSRGLEGIGELFF.

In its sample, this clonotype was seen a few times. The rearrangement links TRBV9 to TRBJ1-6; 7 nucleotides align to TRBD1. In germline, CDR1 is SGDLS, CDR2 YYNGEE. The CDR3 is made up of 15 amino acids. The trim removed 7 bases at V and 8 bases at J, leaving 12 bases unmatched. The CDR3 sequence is CASSLQGGTDSPLHF. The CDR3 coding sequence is TGTGCCAGCTCACTCCAAGGGGGGACAGATTCACCCCTCCACTTT.

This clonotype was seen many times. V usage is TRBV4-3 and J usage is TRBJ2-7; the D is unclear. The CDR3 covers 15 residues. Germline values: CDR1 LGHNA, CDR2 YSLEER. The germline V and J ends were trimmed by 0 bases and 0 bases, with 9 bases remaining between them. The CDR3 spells CASSQDSLSSYEQYF. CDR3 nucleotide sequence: TGCGCCAGCAGCCAAGATAGCCTAAGCTCCTACGAGCAGTACTTC.

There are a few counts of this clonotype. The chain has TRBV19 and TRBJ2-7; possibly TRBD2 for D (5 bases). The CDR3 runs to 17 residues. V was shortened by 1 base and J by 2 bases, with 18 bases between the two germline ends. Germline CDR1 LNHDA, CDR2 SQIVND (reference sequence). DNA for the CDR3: TGTGCCAGTAGTATAGCGTCGGCGGCGGGCCGGCCCTACGAGCAGTACTTC. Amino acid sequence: CASSIASAAGRPYEQYF. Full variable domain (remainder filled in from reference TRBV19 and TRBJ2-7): DGGITQSPKYLFRKEGQNVTLSCEQNLNHDAMYWYRQDPGQGLRLIYYSQIVNDFQKGDIAEGYSVSREKKESFPLTVTSAQKNPTAFYLCASSIASAAGRPYEQYFGPGTRLTVT.

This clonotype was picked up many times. The CDR3: CASSAWTGSRETQYF. CDR3 coding DNA: TGTGCCAGCAGCGCTTGGACAGGGTCGCGGGAGACCCAGTACTTC. The V gene is TRBV9, the J gene TRBJ2-5; TRBD1 aligns across 8 bases. Germline assignment: CDR1 SGDLS and CDR2 YYNGEE. The trim removed 3 bases at V and 5 bases at J, leaving 9 bases unmatched. The CDR3 covers 15 residues.

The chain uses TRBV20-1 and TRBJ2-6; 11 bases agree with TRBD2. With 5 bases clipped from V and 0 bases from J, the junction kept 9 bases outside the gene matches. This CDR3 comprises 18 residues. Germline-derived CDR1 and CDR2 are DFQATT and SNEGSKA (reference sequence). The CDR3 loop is CSAEILAGDPSGANVLTF. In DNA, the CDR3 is TGCAGTGCTGAGATACTAGCGGGAGATCCCTCTGGGGCCAACGTCCTGACTTTC.

The CDR3 region is CASSLGQGTDQPQHF. CDR3 DNA sequence: TGTGCCAGCAGCCTCGGACAGGGGACCGATCAGCCCCAGCATTTT. This sequence joins TRBV7-2 and TRBJ1-5; the match to TRBD1 covers 9 bases. The germline CDR1 and CDR2 sequences are SGHTA and FQGNSA. This CDR3 spans 15 amino acids. V lost 5 bases, J lost 5 bases, and 7 bases stayed unmatched.

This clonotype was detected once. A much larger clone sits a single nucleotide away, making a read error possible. CDR3 DNA: TGTGCCAGCGGCCCGGAGGGGGCAGGGGGCTTGGAAAAACTGTTTTTT. This codes for CASGPEGAGGLEKLFF. The chain couples TRBV7-2 to TRBJ1-4; TRBD1 agrees at 8 bases. The CDR3 contains 16 residues. V gave up 8 bases and J gave up 8 bases; unmatched junction bases: 16. In germline, CDR1 is SGHTA, CDR2 FQGNSA. Complete variable domain (other parts from reference TRBV7-2 and TRBJ1-4): GAGVSQSPSNKVTEKGKDVELRCDPISGHTALYWYRQSLGQGLEFLIYFQGNSAPDKSGLPSDRFSAERTGGSVSTLTIQRTQQEDSAVYLCASGPEGAGGLEKLFFGSGTQLSVL.

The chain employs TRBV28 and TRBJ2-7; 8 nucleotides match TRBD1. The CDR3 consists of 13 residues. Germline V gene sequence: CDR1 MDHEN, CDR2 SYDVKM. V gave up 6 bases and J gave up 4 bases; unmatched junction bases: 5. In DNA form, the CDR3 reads TGTGCCAGCAGCTCAAGACAGGGGTACGAGCAGTACTTC. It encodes CASSSRQGYEQYF.